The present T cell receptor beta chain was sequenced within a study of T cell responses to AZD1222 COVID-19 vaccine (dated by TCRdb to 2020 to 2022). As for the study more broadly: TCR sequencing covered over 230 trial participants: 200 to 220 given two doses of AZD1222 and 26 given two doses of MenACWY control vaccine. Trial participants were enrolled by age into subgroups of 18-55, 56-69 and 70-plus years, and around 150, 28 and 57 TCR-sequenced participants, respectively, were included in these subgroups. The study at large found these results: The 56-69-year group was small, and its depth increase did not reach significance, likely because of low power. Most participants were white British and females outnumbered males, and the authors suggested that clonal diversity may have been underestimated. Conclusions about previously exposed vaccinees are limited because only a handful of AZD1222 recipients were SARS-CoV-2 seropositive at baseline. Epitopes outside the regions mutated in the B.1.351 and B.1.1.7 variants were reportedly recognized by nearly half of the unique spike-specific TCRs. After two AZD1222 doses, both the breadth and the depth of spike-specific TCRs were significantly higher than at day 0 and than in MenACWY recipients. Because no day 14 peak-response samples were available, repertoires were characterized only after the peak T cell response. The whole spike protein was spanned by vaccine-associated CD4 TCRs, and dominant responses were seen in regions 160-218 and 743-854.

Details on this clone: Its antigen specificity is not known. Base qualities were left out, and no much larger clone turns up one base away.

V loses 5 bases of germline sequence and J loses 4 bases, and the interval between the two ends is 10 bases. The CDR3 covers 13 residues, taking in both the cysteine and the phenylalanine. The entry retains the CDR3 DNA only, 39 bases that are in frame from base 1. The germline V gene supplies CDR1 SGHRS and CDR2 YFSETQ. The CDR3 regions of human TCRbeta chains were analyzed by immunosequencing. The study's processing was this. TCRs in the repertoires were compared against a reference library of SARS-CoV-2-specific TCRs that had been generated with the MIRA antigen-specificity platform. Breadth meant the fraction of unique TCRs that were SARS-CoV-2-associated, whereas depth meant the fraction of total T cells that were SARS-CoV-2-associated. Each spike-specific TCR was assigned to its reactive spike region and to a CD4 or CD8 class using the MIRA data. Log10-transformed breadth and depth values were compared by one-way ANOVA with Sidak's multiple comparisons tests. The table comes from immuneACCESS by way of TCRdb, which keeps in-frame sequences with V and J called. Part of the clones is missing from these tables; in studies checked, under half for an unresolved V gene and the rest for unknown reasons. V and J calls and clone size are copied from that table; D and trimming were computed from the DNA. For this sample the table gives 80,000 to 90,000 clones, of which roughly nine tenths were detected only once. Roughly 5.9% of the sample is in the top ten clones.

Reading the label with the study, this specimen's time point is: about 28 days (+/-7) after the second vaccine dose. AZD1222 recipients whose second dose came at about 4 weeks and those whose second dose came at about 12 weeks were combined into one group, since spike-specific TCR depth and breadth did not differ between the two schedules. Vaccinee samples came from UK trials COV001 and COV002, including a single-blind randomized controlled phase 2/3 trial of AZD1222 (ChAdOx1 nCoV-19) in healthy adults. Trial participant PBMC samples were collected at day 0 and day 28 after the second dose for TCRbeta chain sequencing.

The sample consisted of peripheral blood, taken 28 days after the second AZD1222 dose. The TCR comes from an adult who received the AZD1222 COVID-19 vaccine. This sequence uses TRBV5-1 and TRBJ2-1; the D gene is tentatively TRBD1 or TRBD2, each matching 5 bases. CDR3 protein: CASRRDVYNEQFF. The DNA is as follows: TGCGCCAGCAGAAGGGACGTGTACAATGAGCAGTTCTTC.